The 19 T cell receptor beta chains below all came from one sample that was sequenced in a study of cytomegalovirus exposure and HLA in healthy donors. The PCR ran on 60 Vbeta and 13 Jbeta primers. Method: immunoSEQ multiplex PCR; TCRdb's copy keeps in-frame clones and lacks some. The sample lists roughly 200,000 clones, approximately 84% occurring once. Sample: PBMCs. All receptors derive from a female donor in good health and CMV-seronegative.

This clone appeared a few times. The CDR3, as DNA: TGTGCCAGCTCACCACGGAGGGTGGAGACTGAAGCTTTCTTT. It specifies CASSPRRVETEAFF. The genes are TRBV18 and TRBJ1-1; D not certain. CDR1 and CDR2 from the germline V gene are KGHSH and LQKENI. V dropped 1 base and J dropped 5 bases, with 11 bases sitting between them. CDR3 size: 14 residues.

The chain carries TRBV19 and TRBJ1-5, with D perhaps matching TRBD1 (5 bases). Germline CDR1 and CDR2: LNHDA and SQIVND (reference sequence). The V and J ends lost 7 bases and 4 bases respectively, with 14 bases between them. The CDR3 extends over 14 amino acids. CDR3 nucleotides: TGTGCCAGTACCCTCAGACAGATTAATCAGCCCCAGCATTTT. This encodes CASTLRQINQPQHF.

CDR3: CASSAHSGGGELFF. CDR3 sequence (DNA): TGTGCCAGCAGTGCCCATAGCGGAGGCGGGGAGCTGTTTTTT. The V and J genes are TRBV2 and TRBJ2-2, with a weak D call TRBD2 (6 bases). With 4 bases removed from V and 7 bases from J, the gap between germline ends came to 13 bases. The length of the CDR3 is 14 residues. Germline loops: CDR1 SNHLY, CDR2 FYNNEI.

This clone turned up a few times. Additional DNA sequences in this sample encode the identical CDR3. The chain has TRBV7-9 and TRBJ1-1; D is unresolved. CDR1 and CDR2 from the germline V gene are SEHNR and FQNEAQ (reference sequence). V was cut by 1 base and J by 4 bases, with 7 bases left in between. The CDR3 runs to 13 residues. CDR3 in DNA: TGTGCCAGCAGCTTAGACGGTGGCACTGAAGCTTTCTTT. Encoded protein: CASSLDGGTEAFF. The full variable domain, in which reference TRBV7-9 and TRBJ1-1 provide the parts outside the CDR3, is DTGVSQNPRHKITKRGQNVTFRCDPISEHNRLYWYRQTLGQGPEFLTYFQNEAQLEKSRLLSDRFSAERPKGSFSTLEIQRTEQGDSAMYLCASSLDGGTEAFFGQGTRLTVV.

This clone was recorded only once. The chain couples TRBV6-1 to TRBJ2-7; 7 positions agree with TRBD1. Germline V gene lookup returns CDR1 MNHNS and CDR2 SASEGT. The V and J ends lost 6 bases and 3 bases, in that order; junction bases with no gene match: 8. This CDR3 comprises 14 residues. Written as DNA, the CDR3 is TGTGCCAGCAGACCGGGACAGAGGCTCTACGAGCAGTACTTC. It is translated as CASRPGQRLYEQYF.

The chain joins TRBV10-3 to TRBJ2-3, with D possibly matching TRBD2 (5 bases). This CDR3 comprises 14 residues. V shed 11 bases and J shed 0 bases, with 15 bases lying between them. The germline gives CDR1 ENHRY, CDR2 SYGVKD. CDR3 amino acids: CAPQRTNSTDTQYF. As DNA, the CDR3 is TGTGCCCCCCAGCGGACCAACAGCACAGATACGCAGTATTTT.

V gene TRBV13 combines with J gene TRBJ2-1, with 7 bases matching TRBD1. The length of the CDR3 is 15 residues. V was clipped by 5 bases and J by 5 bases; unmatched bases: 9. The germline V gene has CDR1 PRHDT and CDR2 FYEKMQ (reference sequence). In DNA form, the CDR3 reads TGTGCCAGCAGCACCACGGACAGGAGAGACAATGAGCAGTTCTTC. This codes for CASSTTDRRDNEQFF.

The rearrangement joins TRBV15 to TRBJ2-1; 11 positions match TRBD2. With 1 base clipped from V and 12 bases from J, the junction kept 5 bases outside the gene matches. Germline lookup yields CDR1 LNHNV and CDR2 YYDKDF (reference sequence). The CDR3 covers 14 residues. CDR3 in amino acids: CATSRGSGGAPQFF. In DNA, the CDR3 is TGTGCCACCAGCAGAGGTAGCGGGGGGGCCCCGCAGTTCTTC.

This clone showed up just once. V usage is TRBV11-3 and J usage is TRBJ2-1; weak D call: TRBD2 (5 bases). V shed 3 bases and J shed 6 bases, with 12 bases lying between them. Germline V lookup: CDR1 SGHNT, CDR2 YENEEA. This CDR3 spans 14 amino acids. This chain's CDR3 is CASSFGGLFNEQFF. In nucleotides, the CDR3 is TGTGCCAGCAGCTTCGGAGGACTGTTCAATGAGCAGTTCTTC.

DNA for the CDR3: TGCGCCAGCAGCTTGGGGACTCCCCAAGAGACCCAGTACTTC. Its protein product is CASSLGTPQETQYF. V usage is TRBV5-1 and J usage is TRBJ2-5, with a weak D call TRBD2 (5 bases). The germline gives CDR1 SGHRS, CDR2 YFSETQ. V was clipped by 0 bases and J by 1 base, with 7 bases between them. The CDR3 covers 14 residues. The full variable domain, completed using reference TRBV5-1 and TRBJ2-5, is KAGVTQTPRYLIKTRGQQVTLSCSPISGHRSVSWYQQTPGQGLQFLFEYFSETQRNKGNFPGRFSGRQFSNSRSEMNVSTLELGDSALYLCASSLGTPQETQYFGPGTRLLVL.

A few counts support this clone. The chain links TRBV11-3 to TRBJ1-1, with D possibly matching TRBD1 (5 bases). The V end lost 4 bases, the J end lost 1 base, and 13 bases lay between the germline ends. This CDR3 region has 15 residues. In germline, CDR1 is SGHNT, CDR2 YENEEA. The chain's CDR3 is CASSSPGLPNTEAFF. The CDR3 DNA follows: TGTGCCAGCAGCTCCCCGGGACTCCCGAACACTGAAGCTTTCTTT.

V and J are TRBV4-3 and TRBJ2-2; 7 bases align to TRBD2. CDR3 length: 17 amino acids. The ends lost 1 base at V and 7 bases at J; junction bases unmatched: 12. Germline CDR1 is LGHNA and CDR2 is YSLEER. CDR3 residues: CASSQAAGLDLVGELFF. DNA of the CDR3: TGCGCCAGCAGCCAAGCTGCCGGACTAGATCTTGTCGGGGAGCTGTTTTTT.

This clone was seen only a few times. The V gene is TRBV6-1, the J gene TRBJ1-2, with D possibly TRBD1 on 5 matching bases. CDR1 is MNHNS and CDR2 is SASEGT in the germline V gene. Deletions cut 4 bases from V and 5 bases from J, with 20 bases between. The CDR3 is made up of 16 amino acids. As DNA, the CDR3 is TGTGCCAGCAGTGCCCAAGACCCGAGGTCAGGGTATGGCTACACCTTC. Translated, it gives CASSAQDPRSGYGYTF.

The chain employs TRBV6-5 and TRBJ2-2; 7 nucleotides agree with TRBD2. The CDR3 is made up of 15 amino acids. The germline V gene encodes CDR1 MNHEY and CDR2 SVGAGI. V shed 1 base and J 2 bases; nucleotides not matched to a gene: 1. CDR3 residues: CASSYLAGNTGELFF. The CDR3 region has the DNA TGTGCCAGCAGTTACTTAGCGGGCAACACCGGGGAGCTGTTTTTT.

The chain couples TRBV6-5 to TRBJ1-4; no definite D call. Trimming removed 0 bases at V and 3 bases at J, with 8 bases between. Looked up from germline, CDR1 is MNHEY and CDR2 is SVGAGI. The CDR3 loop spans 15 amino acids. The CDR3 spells CASSYSGRANEKLFF. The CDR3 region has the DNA TGTGCCAGCAGTTACTCAGGGAGGGCTAATGAAAAACTGTTTTTT.

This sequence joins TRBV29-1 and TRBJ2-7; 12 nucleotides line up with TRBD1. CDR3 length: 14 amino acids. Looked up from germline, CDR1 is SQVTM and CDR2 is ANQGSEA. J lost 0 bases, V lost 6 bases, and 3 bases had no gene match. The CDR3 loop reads CSVRGQGASYEQYF. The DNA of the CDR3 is TGCAGCGTGCGGGGACAGGGGGCCTCCTACGAGCAGTACTTC.

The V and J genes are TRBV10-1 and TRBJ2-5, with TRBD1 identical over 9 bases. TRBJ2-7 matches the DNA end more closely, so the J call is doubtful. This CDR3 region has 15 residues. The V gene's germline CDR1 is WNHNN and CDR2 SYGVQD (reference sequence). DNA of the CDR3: TGCGCCAGCAGTGAACGGACAGGGGACTTTTACGAGCAGTACTTC. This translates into CASSERTGDFYEQYF.

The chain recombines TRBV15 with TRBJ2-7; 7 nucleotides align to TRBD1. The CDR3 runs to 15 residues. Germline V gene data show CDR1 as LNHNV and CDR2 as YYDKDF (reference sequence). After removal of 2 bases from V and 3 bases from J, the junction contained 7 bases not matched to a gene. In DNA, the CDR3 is TGTGCCACCAGCAGAAACCGACAGGGCCACTACGAGCAGTACTTC. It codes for CATSRNRQGHYEQYF.

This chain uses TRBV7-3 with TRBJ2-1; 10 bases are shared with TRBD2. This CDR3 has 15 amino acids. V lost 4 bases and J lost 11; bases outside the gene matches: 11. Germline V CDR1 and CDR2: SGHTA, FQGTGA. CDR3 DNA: TGTGCCAGCAGCTCGTTTCCCGGGACTAGCGACAAGCAGTTCTTC. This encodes CASSSFPGTSDKQFF. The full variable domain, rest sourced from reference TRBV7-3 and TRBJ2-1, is GAGVSQTPSNKVTEKGKYVELRCDPISGHTALYWYRQSLGQGPEFLIYFQGTGAADDSGLPNDRFFAVRPEGSVSTLKIQRTERGDSAVYLCASSSFPGTSDKQFFGPGTRLTVL.